This TCR beta chain stems from a study of blood T cell repertoires in COVID-19. Study context: Acute and convalescent COVID-19 samples came from the United States, Italy and Spain. T cells, B-cell-depleted T cells, or PBMCs provided the cDNA or gDNA that served as material.

As processed by the authors: Scientists estimated how many nucleated cells there were by amplifying reference gene primers. Generated by immunoSEQ multiplex PCR, the TCRdb table keeps only in-frame clones and is missing some. The V and J calls and clone size are taken from that table; D and trimming were inferred from the DNA. Among over 600,000 clones listed, just under 90% were seen once. This CDR3 is built from 15 residues. Trimming took 10 bases from V and 2 from J; bases not matched to a gene: 14. The V gene's germline CDR1 is MNHEY and CDR2 SVGAGI. Sequenced: peripheral blood. This receptor was taken from a woman under 30 with acute or convalescent COVID-19. V usage is TRBV6-5 and J usage is TRBJ2-7, with 7 bases identical to TRBD1. The CDR3 here is CAIHLDRVRTYEQYF. Here the CDR3 DNA reads TGTGCCATCCACCTCGACAGGGTGAGGACCTACGAGCAGTACTTC.